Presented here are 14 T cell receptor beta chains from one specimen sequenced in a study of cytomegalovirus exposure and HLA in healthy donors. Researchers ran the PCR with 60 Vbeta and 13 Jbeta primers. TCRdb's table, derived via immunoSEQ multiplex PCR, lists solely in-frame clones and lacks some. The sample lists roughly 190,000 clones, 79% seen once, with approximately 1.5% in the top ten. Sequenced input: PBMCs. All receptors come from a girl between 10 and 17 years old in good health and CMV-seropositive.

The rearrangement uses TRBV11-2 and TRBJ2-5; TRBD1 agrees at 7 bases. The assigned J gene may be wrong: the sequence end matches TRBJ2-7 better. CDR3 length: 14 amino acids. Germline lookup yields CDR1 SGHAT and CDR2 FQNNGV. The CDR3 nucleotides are TGTGCCAGCAGCTTACCAACAGGGGTGAGCGAGCAGTACTTC. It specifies CASSLPTGVSEQYF.

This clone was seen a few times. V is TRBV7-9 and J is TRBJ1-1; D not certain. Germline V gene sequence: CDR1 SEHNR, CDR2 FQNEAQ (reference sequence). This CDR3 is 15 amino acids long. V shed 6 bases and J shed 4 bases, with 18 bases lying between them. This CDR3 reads CASSSSSTSGTEAFF. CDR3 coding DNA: TGTGCCAGCAGTTCGTCTTCGACGTCGGGCACTGAAGCTTTCTTT.

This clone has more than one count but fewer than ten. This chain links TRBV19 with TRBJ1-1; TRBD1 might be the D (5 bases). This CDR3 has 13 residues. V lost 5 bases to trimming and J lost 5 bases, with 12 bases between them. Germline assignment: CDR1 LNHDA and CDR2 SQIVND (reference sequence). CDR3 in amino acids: CASSPERGTEAFF. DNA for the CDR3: TGTGCCAGTAGTCCTGAGCGGGGGACTGAAGCTTTCTTT.

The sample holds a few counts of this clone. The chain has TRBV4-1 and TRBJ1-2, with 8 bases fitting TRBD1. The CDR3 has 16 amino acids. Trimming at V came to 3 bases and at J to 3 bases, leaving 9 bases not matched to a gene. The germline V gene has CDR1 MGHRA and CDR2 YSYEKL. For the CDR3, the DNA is TGCGCCAGCAGCCATGTCCGGGACAGGTCTCACTATGGCTACACCTTC. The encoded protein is CASSHVRDRSHYGYTF.

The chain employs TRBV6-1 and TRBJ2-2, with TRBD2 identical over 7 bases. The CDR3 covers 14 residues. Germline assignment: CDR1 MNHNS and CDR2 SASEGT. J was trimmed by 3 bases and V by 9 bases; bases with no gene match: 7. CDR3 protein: CASPQGGDTGELFF. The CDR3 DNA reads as TGTGCCAGTCCCCAGGGAGGGGACACCGGGGAGCTGTTTTTT.

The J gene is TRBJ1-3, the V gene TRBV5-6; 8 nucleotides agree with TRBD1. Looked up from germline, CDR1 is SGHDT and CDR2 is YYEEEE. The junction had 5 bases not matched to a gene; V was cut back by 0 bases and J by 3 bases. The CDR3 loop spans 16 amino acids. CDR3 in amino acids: CASSLVDRGDGNTIYF. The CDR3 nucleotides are TGTGCCAGCAGCTTGGTCGACAGGGGTGATGGAAACACCATATATTTT.

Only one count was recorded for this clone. DNA of the CDR3: TGTGCCAGCCGGTGGAGGGAGCCCAATCAGCCCCAGCATTTT. The encoded protein is CASRWREPNQPQHF. The gene calls are TRBV6-1 and TRBJ1-5, with unresolved D. This CDR3 region has 14 residues. Trimming shortened V by 8 bases and J by 3 bases, and 14 bases separated the two germline ends. Germline V gives CDR1 MNHNS, CDR2 SASEGT.

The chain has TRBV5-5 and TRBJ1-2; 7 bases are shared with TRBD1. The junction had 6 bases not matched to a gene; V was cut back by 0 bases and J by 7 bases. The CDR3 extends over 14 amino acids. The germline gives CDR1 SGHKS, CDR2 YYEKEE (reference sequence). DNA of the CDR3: TGTGCCAGCAGCTTGGACGCAGGGACAGCTGGCTACACCTTC. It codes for CASSLDAGTAGYTF.

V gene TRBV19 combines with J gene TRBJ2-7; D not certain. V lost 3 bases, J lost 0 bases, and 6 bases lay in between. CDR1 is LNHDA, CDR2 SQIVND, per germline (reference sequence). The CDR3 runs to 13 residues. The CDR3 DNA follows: TGTGCCAGTAGTATCGTCGGCTCCTACGAGCAGTACTTC. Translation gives CASSIVGSYEQYF.

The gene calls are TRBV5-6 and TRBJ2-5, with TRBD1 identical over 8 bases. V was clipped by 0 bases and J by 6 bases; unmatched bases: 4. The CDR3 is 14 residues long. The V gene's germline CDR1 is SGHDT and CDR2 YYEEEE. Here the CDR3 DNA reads TGTGCCAGCAGCTTGGACAGGGGGGAGAAGACCCAGTACTTC. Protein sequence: CASSLDRGEKTQYF. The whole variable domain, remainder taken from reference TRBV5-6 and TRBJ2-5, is DAGVTQSPTHLIKTRGQQVTLRCSPKSGHDTVSWYQQALGQGPQFIFQYYEEEERQRGNFPDRFSGHQFPNYSSELNVNALLLGDSALYLCASSLDRGEKTQYFGPGTRLLVL.

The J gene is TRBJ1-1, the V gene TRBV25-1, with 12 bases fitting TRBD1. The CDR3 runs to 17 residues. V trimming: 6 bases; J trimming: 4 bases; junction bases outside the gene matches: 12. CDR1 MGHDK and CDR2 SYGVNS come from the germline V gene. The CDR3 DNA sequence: TGTGCCAGCAGGGGGGGGGACAGGGGGCGCTTTGGCACTGAAGCTTTCTTT. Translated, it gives CASRGGDRGRFGTEAFF.

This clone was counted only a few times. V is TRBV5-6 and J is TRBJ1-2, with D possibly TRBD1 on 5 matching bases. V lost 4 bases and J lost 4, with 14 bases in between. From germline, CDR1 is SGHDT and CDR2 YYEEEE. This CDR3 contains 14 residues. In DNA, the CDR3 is TGTGCCAGCAGCCAAGGCGACAGTTTCTATGGCTACACCTTC. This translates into CASSQGDSFYGYTF.

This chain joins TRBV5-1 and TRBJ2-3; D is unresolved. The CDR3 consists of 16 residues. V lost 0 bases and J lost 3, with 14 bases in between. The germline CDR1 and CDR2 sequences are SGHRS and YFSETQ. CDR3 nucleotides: TGCGCCAGCAGCTTGGCAGGTCCAATCGGAACAGATACGCAGTATTTT. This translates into CASSLAGPIGTDTQYF.

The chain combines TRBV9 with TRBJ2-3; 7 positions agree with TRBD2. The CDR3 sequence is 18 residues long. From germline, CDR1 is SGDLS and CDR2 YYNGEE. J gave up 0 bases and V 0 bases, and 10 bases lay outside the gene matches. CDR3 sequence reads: CASSVEALGGGSTDTQYF. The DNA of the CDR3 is TGTGCCAGCAGCGTAGAAGCATTAGGCGGGGGAAGCACAGATACGCAGTATTTT. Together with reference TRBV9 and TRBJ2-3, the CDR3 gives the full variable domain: DSGVTQTPKHLITATGQRVTLRCSPRSGDLSVYWYQQSLDQGLQFLIQYYNGEERAKGNILERFSAQQFPDLHSELNLSSLELGDSALYFCASSVEALGGGSTDTQYFGPGTRLTVL.